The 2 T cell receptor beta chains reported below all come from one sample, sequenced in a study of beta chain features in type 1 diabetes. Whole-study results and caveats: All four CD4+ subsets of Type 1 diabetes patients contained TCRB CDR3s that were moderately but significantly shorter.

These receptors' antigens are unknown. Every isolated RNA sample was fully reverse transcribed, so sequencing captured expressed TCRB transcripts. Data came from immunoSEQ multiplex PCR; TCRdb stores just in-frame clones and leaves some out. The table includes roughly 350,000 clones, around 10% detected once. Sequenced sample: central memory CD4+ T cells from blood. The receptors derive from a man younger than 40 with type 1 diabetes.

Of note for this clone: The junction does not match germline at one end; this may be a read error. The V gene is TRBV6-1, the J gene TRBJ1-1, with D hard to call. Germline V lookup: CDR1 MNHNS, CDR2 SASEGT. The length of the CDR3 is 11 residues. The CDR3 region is CAISDQDQAFF. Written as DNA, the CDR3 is TGTGCCATCAGTGATCAGGACCAAGCTTTCTTT.

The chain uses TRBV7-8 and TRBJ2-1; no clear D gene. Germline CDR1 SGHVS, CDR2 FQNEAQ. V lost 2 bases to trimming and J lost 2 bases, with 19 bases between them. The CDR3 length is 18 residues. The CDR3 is CASSLIFGFAITYNEQFF. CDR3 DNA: TGTGCCAGCAGCTTAATCTTCGGGTTCGCGATTACCTACAATGAGCAGTTCTTC.